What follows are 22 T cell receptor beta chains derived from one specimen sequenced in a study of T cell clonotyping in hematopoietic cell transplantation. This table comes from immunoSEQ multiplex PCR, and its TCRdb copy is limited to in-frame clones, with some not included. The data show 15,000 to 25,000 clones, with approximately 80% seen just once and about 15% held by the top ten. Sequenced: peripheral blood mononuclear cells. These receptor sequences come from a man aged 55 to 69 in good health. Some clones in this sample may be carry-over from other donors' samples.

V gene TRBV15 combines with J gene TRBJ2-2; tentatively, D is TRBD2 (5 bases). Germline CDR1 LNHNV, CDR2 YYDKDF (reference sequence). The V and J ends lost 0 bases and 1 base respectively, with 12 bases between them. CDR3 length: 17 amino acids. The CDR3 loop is CATSRDSSSGNTGELFF. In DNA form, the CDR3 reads TGTGCCACCAGCAGAGATTCGTCGAGCGGGAACACCGGGGAGCTGTTTTTT.

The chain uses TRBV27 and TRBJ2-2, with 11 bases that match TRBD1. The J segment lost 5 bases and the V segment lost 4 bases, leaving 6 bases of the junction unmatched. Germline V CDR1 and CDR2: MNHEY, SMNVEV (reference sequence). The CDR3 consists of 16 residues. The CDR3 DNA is TGTGCCAGCAGTTCATGGACAGGGGGCGCGACCGGGGAGCTGTTTTTT. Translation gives CASSSWTGGATGELFF.

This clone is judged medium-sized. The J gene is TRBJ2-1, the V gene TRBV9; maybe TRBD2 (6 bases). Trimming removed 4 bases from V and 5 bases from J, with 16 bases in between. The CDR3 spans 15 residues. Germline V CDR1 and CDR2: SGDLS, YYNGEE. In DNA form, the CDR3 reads TGTGCCAGCAGCTATGCGGGACTCCTTCACAATGAGCAGTTCTTC. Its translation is CASSYAGLLHNEQFF.

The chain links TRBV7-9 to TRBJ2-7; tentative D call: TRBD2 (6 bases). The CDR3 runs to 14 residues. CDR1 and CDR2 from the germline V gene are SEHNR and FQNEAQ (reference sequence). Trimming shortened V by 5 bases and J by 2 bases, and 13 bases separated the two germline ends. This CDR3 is CASSQGEAAYEQYF. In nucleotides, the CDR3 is TGTGCCAGCAGCCAAGGGGAGGCGGCCTACGAGCAGTACTTC.

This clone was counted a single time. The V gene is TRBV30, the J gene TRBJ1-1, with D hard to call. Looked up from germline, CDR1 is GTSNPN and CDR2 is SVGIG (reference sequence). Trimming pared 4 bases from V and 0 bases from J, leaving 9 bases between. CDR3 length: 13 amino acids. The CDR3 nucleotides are TGTGCCTGGACGAACGGGATGAACACTGAAGCTTTCTTT. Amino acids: CAWTNGMNTEAFF.

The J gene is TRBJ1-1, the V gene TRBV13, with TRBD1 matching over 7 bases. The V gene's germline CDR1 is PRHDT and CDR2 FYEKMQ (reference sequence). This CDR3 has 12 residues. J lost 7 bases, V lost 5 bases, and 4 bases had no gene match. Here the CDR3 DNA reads TGTGCCAGCAGCGCACCAGGGGGTGAAGCTTTCTTT. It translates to CASSAPGGEAFF.

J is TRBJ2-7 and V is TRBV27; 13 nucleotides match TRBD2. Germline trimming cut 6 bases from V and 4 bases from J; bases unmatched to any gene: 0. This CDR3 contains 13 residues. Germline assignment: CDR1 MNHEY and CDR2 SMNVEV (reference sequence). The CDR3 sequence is CASRTSGRYEQYF. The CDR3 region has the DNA TGTGCCAGCAGGACTAGCGGGAGGTACGAGCAGTACTTC.

This CDR3 reads CASSLGIPGANVLTF. The CDR3 nucleotides read TGTGCCAGCAGCTTGGGGATACCCGGGGCCAACGTCCTGACTTTC. This rearrangement joins TRBV7-3 to TRBJ2-6; D ambiguous. V shed 3 bases and J shed 4 bases, with 10 bases lying between them. This CDR3 contains 15 residues. Germline V gives CDR1 SGHTA, CDR2 FQGTGA.

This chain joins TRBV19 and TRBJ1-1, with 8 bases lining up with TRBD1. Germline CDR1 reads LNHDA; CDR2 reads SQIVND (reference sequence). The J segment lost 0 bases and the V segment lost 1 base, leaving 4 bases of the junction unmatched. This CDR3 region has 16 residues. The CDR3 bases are TGTGCCAGTAGTATAGTGCAGGGGGCAATGAACACTGAAGCTTTCTTT. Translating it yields CASSIVQGAMNTEAFF.

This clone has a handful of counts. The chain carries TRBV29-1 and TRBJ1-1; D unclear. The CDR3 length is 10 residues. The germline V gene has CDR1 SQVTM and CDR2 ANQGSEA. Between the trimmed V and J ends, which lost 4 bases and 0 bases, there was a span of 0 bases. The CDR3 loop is CSVVNTEAFF. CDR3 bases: TGCAGCGTTGTGAACACTGAAGCTTTCTTT.

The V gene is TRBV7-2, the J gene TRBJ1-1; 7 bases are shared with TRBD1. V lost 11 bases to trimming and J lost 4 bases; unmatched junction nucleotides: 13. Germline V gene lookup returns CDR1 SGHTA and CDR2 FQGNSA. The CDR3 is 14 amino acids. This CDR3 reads CAHKGQPTGTEAFF. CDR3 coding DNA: TGTGCCCACAAGGGACAGCCCACGGGCACTGAAGCTTTCTTT.

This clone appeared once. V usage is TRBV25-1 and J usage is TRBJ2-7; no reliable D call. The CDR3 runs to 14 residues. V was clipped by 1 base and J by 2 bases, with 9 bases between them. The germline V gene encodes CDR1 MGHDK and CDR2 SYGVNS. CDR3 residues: CASSELGGTYEQYF. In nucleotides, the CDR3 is TGTGCCAGCAGTGAATTGGGCGGTACCTACGAGCAGTACTTC.

The CDR3: CASSFTSGKNTGELFF. The CDR3 nucleotides read TGTGCCAGCAGCTTCACTAGCGGGAAGAACACCGGGGAGCTGTTTTTT. This chain connects TRBV11-2 to TRBJ2-2, with 10 bases aligning to TRBD2. The CDR3 is 16 amino acids. Per germline, CDR1 SGHAT and CDR2 FQNNGV. The V and J ends lost 3 bases and 1 base, in that order; junction bases with no gene match: 2.

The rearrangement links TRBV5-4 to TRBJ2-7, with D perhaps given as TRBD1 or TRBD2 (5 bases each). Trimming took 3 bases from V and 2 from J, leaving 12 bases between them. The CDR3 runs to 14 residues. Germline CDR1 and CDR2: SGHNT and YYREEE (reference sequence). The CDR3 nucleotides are TGTGCCAGCAGCTCCGGGGCGGGCGCCTACGAGCAGTACTTC. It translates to CASSSGAGAYEQYF.

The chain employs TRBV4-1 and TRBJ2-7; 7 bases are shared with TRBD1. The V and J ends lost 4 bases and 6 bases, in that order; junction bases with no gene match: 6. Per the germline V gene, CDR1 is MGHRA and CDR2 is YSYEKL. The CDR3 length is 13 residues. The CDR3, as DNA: TGCGCCAGCAGCCGAACGTCAGGGGGCGAGCAGTACTTC. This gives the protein CASSRTSGGEQYF.

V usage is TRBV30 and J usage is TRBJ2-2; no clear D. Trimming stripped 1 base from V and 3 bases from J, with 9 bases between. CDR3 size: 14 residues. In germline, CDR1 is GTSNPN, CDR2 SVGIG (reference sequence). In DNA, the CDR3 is TGTGCCTGGAGTGGGGCGGTTTACACCGGGGAGCTGTTTTTT. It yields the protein CAWSGAVYTGELFF.

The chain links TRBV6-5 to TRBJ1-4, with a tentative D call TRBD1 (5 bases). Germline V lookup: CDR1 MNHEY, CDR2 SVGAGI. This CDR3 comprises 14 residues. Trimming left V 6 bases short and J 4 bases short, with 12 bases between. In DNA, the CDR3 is TGTGCCAGCAGGGGGACCCGAGATAATGAAAAACTGTTTTTT. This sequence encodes CASRGTRDNEKLFF.

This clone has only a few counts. This chain's CDR3 is CASSWAPGQVGYTGELFF. The CDR3 DNA is TGCGCCAGCAGCTGGGCACCGGGACAGGTTGGTTACACCGGGGAGCTGTTTTTT. The genes are TRBV5-1 and TRBJ2-2; 8 nucleotides agree with TRBD1. Germline V gene data show CDR1 as SGHRS and CDR2 as YFSETQ. This CDR3 is 18 amino acids long. Trimming cost V 3 bases and J 3 bases; bases outside gene matches: 13.

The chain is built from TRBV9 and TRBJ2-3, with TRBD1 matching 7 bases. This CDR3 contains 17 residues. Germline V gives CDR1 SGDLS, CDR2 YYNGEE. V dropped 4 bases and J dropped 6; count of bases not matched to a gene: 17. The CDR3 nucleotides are TGTGCCAGCAGCCTCGCACAGGGGACCGATTTGAGGGATACGCAGTATTTT. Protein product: CASSLAQGTDLRDTQYF.

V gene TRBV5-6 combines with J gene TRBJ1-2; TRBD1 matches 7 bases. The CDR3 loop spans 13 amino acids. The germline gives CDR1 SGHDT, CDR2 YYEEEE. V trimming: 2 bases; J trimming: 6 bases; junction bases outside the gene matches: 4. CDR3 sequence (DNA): TGTGCCAGCAGCTTCGGGACAGTGAATGGCTACACCTTC. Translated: CASSFGTVNGYTF.

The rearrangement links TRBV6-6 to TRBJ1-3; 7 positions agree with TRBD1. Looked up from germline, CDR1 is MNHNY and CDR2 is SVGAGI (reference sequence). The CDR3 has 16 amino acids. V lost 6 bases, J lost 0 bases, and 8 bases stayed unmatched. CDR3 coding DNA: TGTGCCAGCAGACCCGGACAGGTCACCTCTGGAAACACCATATATTTT. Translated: CASRPGQVTSGNTIYF.

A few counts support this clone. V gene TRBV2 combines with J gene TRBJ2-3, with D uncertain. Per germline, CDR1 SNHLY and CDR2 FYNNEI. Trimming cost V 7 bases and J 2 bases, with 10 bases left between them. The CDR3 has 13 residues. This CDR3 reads CASIRYSTDTQYF. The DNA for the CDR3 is TGTGCCAGCATCCGGTATTCCACAGATACGCAGTATTTT.